Listed below are T cell receptor beta chains from one sample, sequenced in a study of vaccination and CD4 T cells after COVID-19. TCRdb itself ran the PCR reads through MiXCR, one entry per CDR3 protein. This table holds nearly 15,000 distinct CDR3 sequences, approximately 49% found once. The antigens of these receptors remain unknown. The sample comprised CD4+ T cells from blood, cultured in vitro. Receptors were obtained from a human donor who had recovered from COVID-19. Each CDR3 is given with its conserved first and last residue. Each record gives: J gene, clone size, V gene, D gene, CDR3 protein, CDR3 DNA. D genes are given only for firm matches. Rows may omit the clone size; those that give it use once, few, many or a size class.

TRBJ1-3 few TRBV7-9 TRBD1 CASSLRTGNGNTIYF TGTGCCAGCAGCTTACGGACAGGGAACGGAAACACCATATATTTT
TRBJ2-2 . TRBV4-3 TRBD1 CASSRIRDSKSTGELFF TGCGCCAGCAGCCGGATCCGGGACAGCAAAAGCACCGGGGAGCTGTTTTTT
TRBJ1-1 . TRBV6-1 . CASSEITVPTEAFF TGTGCCAGCAGTGAAATAACAGTGCCCACTGAAGCTTTCTTT
TRBJ1-1 few TRBV2 . CASSRQLEYTEAFF TGTGCCAGCAGTAGACAGCTCGAGTACACTGAAGCTTTCTTT
TRBJ2-1 once TRBV10-3 TRBD2 CAITRTLAGGNSYNEQFF TGTGCCATCACCAGAACTCTTGCGGGAGGTAATTCCTACAATGAGCAGTTCTTC
TRBJ2-7 . TRBV19 . CASSPRDSRVRYF TGTGCCAGTAGTCCGCGGGACAGCCGTGTAAGGTACTTC
TRBJ1-2 . TRBV7-2 TRBD1 CASSLEPGTGYGYTF TGTGCCAGCAGCTTAGAACCCGGGACAGGCTATGGCTACACCTTC
TRBJ1-6 . TRBV7-9 TRBD1 CASSPGQWNSPLHF TGTGCCAGCAGCCCGGGACAGTGGAATTCACCCCTCCACTTT
TRBJ2-3 few TRBV20-1 TRBD2 CSAPVSGRAWTDTQYF TGCAGTGCCCCCGTGAGCGGGAGGGCCTGGACAGATACGCAGTATTTT
TRBJ2-1 . TRBV5-1 . CASTLGTRTYNEQFF TGCGCCAGCACCTTAGGGACCCGGACTTACAATGAGCAGTTCTTC
TRBJ1-6 once TRBV11-3 . CASSVGGFGSPLHF TGTGCCAGCTCCGTGGGGGGGTTTGGTTCACCCCTCCACTTT
TRBJ2-3 few TRBV24-1 TRBD2 CATSDPGLAGEGASGDTQYF TGTGCCACCAGTGACCCTGGACTAGCGGGAGAAGGGGCTAGTGGAGATACGCAGTATTTT
TRBJ1-2 . TRBV29-1 . CSVEGGYYGYTF TGCAGCGTTGAGGGGGGTTACTATGGCTACACCTTC
TRBJ1-2 few TRBV25-1 TRBD1 CASSLDRGVSYGYTF TGTGCCAGCAGCCTTGACAGGGGCGTCTCCTATGGCTACACCTTC
TRBJ2-7 . TRBV7-8 . CASSFGFYEQYF TGTGCCAGCAGCTTCGGGTTTTACGAGCAGTACTTC
TRBJ2-7 . TRBV7-2 . CASSFPGRPSYEQYF TGTGCCAGCAGCTTCCCGGGCAGGCCCTCCTACGAGCAGTACTTC
TRBJ1-2 few TRBV7-8 TRBD1 CASSLRQGALHGYTF TGTGCCAGCAGCTTACGACAGGGGGCGCTTCATGGCTACACCTTC
TRBJ1-1 . TRBV11-2 . CASSPVSNGQAFF TGTGCCAGCAGCCCCGTTTCCAACGGCCAAGCTTTCTTT
TRBJ2-3 few TRBV7-2 . CASSIDSPPDTQYF TGTGCCAGCAGCATCGACAGTCCCCCAGATACGCAGTATTTT
TRBJ1-2 . TRBV6-4 . CASSDTGHGGCRCLYGYTF TGTGCCAGCAGTGACACCGGACACGGGGGGTGTCGATGTCTCTATGGCTACACCTTC